In its sample, the clone carrying this T cell receptor beta chain was seen once. Antigen unknown. This entry is derived from a study of shared clonotypes between healthy human individuals. Across the whole study: Participating donors consisted of a couple of women and a few men aged 18 to 49. Study-level points and caveats: Deeper or shallower sequencing was expected to change how clonotypes are shared among donors.

This CDR3 is built from 15 residues. V shed 4 bases and J 4 bases; nucleotides not matched to a gene: 5. The germline V gene encodes CDR1 SGHTA and CDR2 FQGTGA. The study ran the assay at deep level. TCRdb keeps only in-frame clones here, not all; method: immunoSEQ multiplex PCR. The table has fewer than 1.8 million clones, 98% to 99% seen once; the top ten hold approximately 0.4%. The material sequenced was naive CD4+ T cells sorted from blood. Subset: CD45RA+ positively selected. The chain has TRBV7-3 and TRBJ1-3; 9 positions match TRBD1. This TCR was sampled from a man under 40 in good health. In nucleotides, the CDR3 is TGTGCCAGCAGCTCGGGACAGGGACCCGGAAACACCATATATTTT. Its protein product is CASSSGQGPGNTIYF.